These T cell receptor beta chains were read from a single sample in a study of response to subunit inactivated influenza vaccine. TCRdb analysed the RT-PCR reads with MiXCR anew, one entry per CDR3 protein. Here the sample spans 500,000 to 550,000 distinct CDR3 sequences, roughly 25% being singletons. The sample was also reused in another study, on T cells expressing NK-cell markers.

The sample was CD4+ T cells sorted from PBMCs, taken 12 days after vaccination. These receptors came from a middle-aged man who received an inactivated influenza vaccine. Each CDR3 is given with its conserved first and last residue. D genes are given only for firm matches. A row's size may be missing; if present it is once, few, many or a size class.

d_gene,abundance,j_gene,v_gene,CDR3aa,CDR3nt
TRBD1,few,TRBJ1-6,TRBV5-1,CASSLGPGQDNSPLHF,TGCGCCAGCAGCTTGGGACCCGGACAGGATAATTCACCCCTCCACTTT
-,few,TRBJ1-5,TRBV4-2,CASSEQITSNQPQHF,TGTGCCAGCAGCGAACAGATAACTAGCAATCAGCCCCAGCATTTT
TRBD2,-,TRBJ2-3,TRBV6-1,CASSRLGTSGVTDTQYF,TGTGCCAGCAGCCGCCTTGGGACTAGCGGAGTTACAGATACGCAGTATTTT
-,-,TRBJ2-7,TRBV28,CASSPRTGEQYF,TGTGCCAGCAGTCCTCGGACTGGCGAGCAGTACTTC
-,-,TRBJ2-1,TRBV10-3,CAISRESVVEQFF,TGTGCCATCAGTAGGGAGTCCGTGGTTGAGCAGTTCTTC
TRBD2,few,TRBJ2-5,TRBV5-6,CASSLVTSGLVETQYF,TGTGCCAGCAGCTTGGTAACTAGCGGGTTGGTGGAGACCCAGTACTTC
-,few,TRBJ2-3,TRBV5-4,CASSSGQFTDTQYF,TGTGCCAGCAGCTCTGGACAATTCACAGATACGCAGTATTTT
-,-,TRBJ2-3,TRBV12-3/TRBV12-4,CASSQLASGIPDTQYF,TGTGCCAGCAGTCAACTAGCTAGTGGTATCCCAGATACGCAGTATTTT
TRBD1,many,TRBJ2-1,TRBV5-1,CASSLSAGQGNEQFF,TGCGCCAGCAGCTTGTCGGCGGGACAGGGAAATGAGCAGTTCTTC
TRBD1,few,TRBJ1-1,TRBV4-1,CASSQGGLGDRGAFF,TGCGCCAGCAGCCAAGGAGGGCTTGGGGACAGGGGAGCTTTCTTT
-,-,TRBJ2-7,TRBV18,CASSPPSGTYEQYF,TGTGCCAGCTCACCACCCTCGGGGACCTACGAGCAGTACTTC
-,-,TRBJ2-7,TRBV20-1,CSARDLTGRIYEQYF,TGCAGTGCTAGAGATTTAACGGGCCGGATTTACGAGCAGTACTTC
-,few,TRBJ2-1,TRBV6-5,CASSYAYRAGEQFF,TGTGCCAGCAGTTACGCATACAGGGCGGGTGAGCAGTTCTTC
TRBD1,many,TRBJ1-2,TRBV28,CASSSGQGTDGYTF,TGTGCCAGCAGTTCCGGACAGGGGACGGACGGCTACACCTTC
TRBD1,few,TRBJ1-5,TRBV20-1,CSARRQGDYQPQHF,TGCAGTGCTCGTAGACAGGGGGATTATCAGCCCCAGCATTTT
TRBD1,-,TRBJ1-2,TRBV5-1,CASSLGQGARSYGYTF,TGCGCCAGCAGCTTGGGACAGGGGGCTCGATCCTATGGCTACACCTTC
TRBD1,few,TRBJ2-7,TRBV29-1,CSGKVDRASEQYF,TGCAGCGGGAAGGTGGACAGGGCTAGCGAGCAGTACTTC
TRBD1,-,TRBJ1-2,TRBV4-3,CASSLQDRDYGYTF,TGCGCCAGCAGCCTTCAAGACAGGGACTATGGCTACACCTTC
-,few,TRBJ1-5,TRBV18,CASSPDRDSNQPQHF,TGTGCCAGCTCTCCTGACAGAGATAGCAATCAGCCCCAGCATTTT
TRBD1,-,TRBJ1-2,TRBV28,CASSSGQSRGYTF,TGTGCCAGCAGTTCGGGACAGTCAAGGGGCTACACCTTC
-,few,TRBJ1-6,TRBV7-2,CASSPGGGASSPLHF,TGTGCCAGCAGCCCGGGGGGAGGGGCTAGCTCACCCCTCCACTTT
TRBD2,many,TRBJ2-3,TRBV5-1,CASSQGLAYDTQYF,TGCGCCAGCAGCCAGGGACTAGCGTACGATACGCAGTATTTT
-,few,TRBJ2-1,TRBV5-1,CASSLVGTSSYNEQFF,TGCGCCAGCAGCTTGGTCGGGACGAGCTCCTACAATGAGCAGTTCTTC
TRBD2,-,TRBJ2-3,TRBV11-2,CASSQAGVSTDTQYF,TGTGCCAGCAGCCAAGCGGGGGTCAGCACAGATACGCAGTATTTT
-,-,TRBJ2-2,TRBV5-1,CASSLVLGDTGELFF,TGCGCCAGCAGCTTGGTCCTAGGTGACACCGGGGAGCTGTTTTTT
TRBD2,-,TRBJ2-3,TRBV24-1,CATSAPGLAGPGDTQYF,TGTGCCACCAGTGCCCCGGGACTAGCGGGACCCGGAGATACGCAGTATTTT
-,-,TRBJ2-2,TRBV24-1,CATSRVNTGELFF,TGTGCCACCAGTAGAGTAAACACCGGGGAGCTGTTTTTT
TRBD2,few,TRBJ2-3,TRBV24-1,CATSDSLAGGTDTQYF,TGTGCCACCAGTGATTCACTAGCGGGAGGTACAGATACGCAGTATTTT
-,few,TRBJ2-5,TRBV4-1,CASSQMAGVRGETQYF,TGCGCCAGCAGCCAGATGGCAGGGGTGCGCGGAGAGACCCAGTACTTC
TRBD2,-,TRBJ2-2,TRBV12-3/TRBV12-4,CASRWTSGTTGELFF,TGTGCCAGCAGGTGGACTAGCGGTACCACCGGGGAGCTGTTTTTT
TRBD2,-,TRBJ2-7,TRBV12-3/TRBV12-4,CASSFQGLARNTYEQYF,TGTGCCAGCAGTTTCCAGGGACTAGCGCGTAATACCTACGAGCAGTACTTC
-,-,TRBJ1-1,TRBV12-3/TRBV12-4,CASKVNTEAFF,TGTGCCTCGAAAGTGAACACTGAAGCTTTCTTT
TRBD2,-,TRBJ2-7,TRBV23-1,CASSLRETSYEQYF,TGCGCCAGCAGTCTGCGGGAGACCTCCTACGAGCAGTACTTC
-,-,TRBJ2-5,TRBV5-4,CASSLPPRGRQGVETQYF,TGTGCCAGCAGCTTACCCCCTCGGGGGCGGCAGGGGGTAGAGACCCAGTACTTC
-,many,TRBJ2-5,TRBV18,CASSPRSSRETQYF,TGTGCCAGCTCACCACGGTCTTCGCGAGAGACCCAGTACTTC
TRBD1,-,TRBJ1-6,TRBV11-2,CASSPNRGGLPANSPLHF,TGTGCCAGCAGCCCCAACAGGGGGGGCCTCCCGGCTAATTCACCCCTCCACTTT
-,few,TRBJ2-7,TRBV20-1,CSAPLEDSYEQYF,TGCAGTGCGCCCCTAGAGGACTCCTACGAGCAGTACTTC
TRBD2,-,TRBJ2-7,TRBV5-1,CASSTLAGVDSGEQYF,TGCGCCAGCAGTACCCTAGCGGGAGTCGATTCCGGCGAGCAGTACTTC
-,many,TRBJ2-7,TRBV18,CASSPSQGPYEQYF,TGTGCCAGCTCACCATCGCAGGGACCCTACGAGCAGTACTTC
-,-,TRBJ2-7,TRBV28,CASRLRVGEQYF,TGTGCCAGCAGGCTCAGGGTCGGCGAGCAGTACTTC
TRBD2,few,TRBJ2-1,TRBV11-2,CASSLVRLAGGGSYNEQFF,TGTGCCAGCAGCTTAGTGAGACTAGCGGGGGGTGGCTCCTACAATGAGCAGTTCTTC
TRBD2,-,TRBJ2-2,TRBV3-1,CASRGLAGGPGELFF,TGTGCCAGCAGGGGACTAGCGGGAGGTCCCGGGGAGCTGTTTTTT
-,-,TRBJ2-2,TRBV5-8,CASSLKTGLKTGELFF,TGTGCCAGCAGCCTCAAGACGGGACTCAAGACCGGGGAGCTGTTTTTT
TRBD2,-,TRBJ2-5,TRBV27,CASTTRIAGDQETQYF,TGTGCCAGCACCACCCGGATAGCGGGGGACCAAGAGACCCAGTACTTC
TRBD2,-,TRBJ2-2,TRBV27,CASSRLAGNRASGELFF,TGTGCCAGCAGTCGACTAGCGGGGAATAGAGCGTCCGGGGAGCTGTTTTTT
TRBD2,few,TRBJ2-1,TRBV6-2/TRBV6-3,CASSTPIAGGEQFF,TGTGCCAGCAGTACCCCTATAGCGGGAGGTGAGCAGTTCTTC
-,-,TRBJ2-2,TRBV5-1,CASSSGRINTGELFF,TGCGCCAGCAGCTCGGGACGGATTAACACCGGGGAGCTGTTTTTT
-,-,TRBJ2-5,TRBV18,CASSPRMGQSQQETQYF,TGTGCCAGCTCACCACGGATGGGGCAAAGTCAGCAAGAGACCCAGTACTTC
-,many,TRBJ1-5,TRBV5-5,CASSLQGGNQPQHF,TGTGCCAGCAGTTTACAGGGAGGCAATCAGCCCCAGCATTTT
-,many,TRBJ2-3,TRBV4-1,CASSQVLDTQYF,TGCGCCAGCAGCCAAGTTTTAGATACGCAGTATTTT
TRBD1,-,TRBJ2-5,TRBV7-9,CASSSRGLQETQYF,TGTGCCAGCAGCTCTAGGGGGCTACAAGAGACCCAGTACTTC
-,few,TRBJ2-1,TRBV19,CASSINRGGGNEQFF,TGTGCCAGTAGTATTAACAGGGGGGGAGGCAATGAGCAGTTCTTC
-,-,TRBJ2-5,TRBV20-1,CSARLGGPGETQYF,TGCAGTGCTAGGTTGGGGGGGCCCGGAGAGACCCAGTACTTC
-,-,TRBJ1-5,TRBV7-8,CASSLEGWQPQHF,TGTGCCAGCAGCTTAGAGGGGTGGCAGCCCCAGCATTTT
-,-,TRBJ2-2,TRBV6-1,CASRFSTGTTGELFF,TGTGCCAGCAGGTTCAGTACAGGGACCACCGGGGAGCTGTTTTTT
-,many,TRBJ1-1,TRBV12-3/TRBV12-4,CASSLVEIWTDSNTEAFF,TGTGCCAGCAGTTTAGTGGAAATATGGACAGACTCGAACACTGAAGCTTTCTTT
-,few,TRBJ2-2,TRBV11-2,CASSHRVTGELFF,TGTGCCAGCAGCCACAGGGTCACCGGGGAGCTGTTTTTT
-,few,TRBJ2-7,TRBV10-3,CAISESGQDYEQYF,TGTGCCATCAGTGAGTCGGGACAAGACTACGAGCAGTACTTC
TRBD1,few,TRBJ2-2,TRBV6-2/TRBV6-3,CASSSRQGVTGELFF,TGTGCCAGCAGTTCCCGACAGGGTGTCACCGGGGAGCTGTTTTTT
TRBD2,-,TRBJ2-2,TRBV7-2,CASSLNAGGAGELFF,TGTGCCAGCAGCTTAAACGCTGGGGGGGCCGGGGAGCTGTTTTTT